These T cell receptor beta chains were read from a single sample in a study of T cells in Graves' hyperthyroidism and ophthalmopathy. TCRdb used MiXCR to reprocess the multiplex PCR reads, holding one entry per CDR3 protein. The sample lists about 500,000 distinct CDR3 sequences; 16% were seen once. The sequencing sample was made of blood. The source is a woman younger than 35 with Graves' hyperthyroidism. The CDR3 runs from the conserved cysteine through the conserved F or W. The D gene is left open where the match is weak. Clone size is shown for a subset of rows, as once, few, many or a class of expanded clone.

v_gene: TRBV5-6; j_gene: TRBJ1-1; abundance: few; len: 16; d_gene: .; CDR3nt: TGTGCCAGCAGCGGAGTACCCCTGACGAGAGACACTGAAGCTTTCTTT; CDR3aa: CASSGVPLTRDTEAFF
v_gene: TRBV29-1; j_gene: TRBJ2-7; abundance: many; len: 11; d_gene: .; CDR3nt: TGCAGCATTGAGTCAGGGGTCGAGCAGTACTTC; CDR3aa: CSIESGVEQYF
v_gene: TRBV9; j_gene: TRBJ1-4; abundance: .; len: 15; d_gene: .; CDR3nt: TGTGCCAGCAGCGTCCTGCAGGGTGGTAATGAAAAACTGTTTTTT; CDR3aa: CASSVLQGGNEKLFF
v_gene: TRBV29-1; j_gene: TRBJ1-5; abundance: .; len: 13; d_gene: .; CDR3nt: TGCAGCGTCGCTACAGGGCTCAATCAGCCCCAGCATTTT; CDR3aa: CSVATGLNQPQHF
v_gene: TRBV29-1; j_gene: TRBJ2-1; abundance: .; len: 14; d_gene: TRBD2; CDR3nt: TGCAGCCATGGACTAGCGGGGGCCTACAATGAGCAGTTCTTC; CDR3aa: CSHGLAGAYNEQFF
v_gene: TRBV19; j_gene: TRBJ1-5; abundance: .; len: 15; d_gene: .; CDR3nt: TGTGCCAGTAGTACCCCCGGCAGGGGTAATCAGCCCCAGCATTTT; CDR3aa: CASSTPGRGNQPQHF
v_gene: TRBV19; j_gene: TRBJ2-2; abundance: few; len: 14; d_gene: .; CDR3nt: TGTGCCAGTAGGGTACAGGGAATTGAAGGGGAGCTGTTTTTT; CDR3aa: CASRVQGIEGELFF
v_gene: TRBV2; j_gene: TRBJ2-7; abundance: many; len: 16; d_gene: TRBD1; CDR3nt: TGTGCCAGCAGGTTGGACAGGAGGCTGATCTACGTCGAGCAGTACTTC; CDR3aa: CASRLDRRLIYVEQYF
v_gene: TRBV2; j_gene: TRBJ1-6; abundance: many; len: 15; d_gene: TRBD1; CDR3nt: TGTGCCAGCACTATAGCCGGGACAGAGAATTCACCCCTCCACTTT; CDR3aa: CASTIAGTENSPLHF
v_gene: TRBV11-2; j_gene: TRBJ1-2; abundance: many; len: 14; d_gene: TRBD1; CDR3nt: TGTGCCAGCAGCCGGACAGGGAGGGGAGAGGGCTACACCTTC; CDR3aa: CASSRTGRGEGYTF
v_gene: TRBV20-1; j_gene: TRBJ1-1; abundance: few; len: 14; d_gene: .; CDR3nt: TGCAGTGCTAGATCCCCCGGGAGGAACACTGAAGCTTTCTTT; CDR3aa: CSARSPGRNTEAFF
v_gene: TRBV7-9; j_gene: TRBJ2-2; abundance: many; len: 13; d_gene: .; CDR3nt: TGTGCCAGCAGCGCTCGGGGCACCGGGGAGCTGTTTTTT; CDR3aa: CASSARGTGELFF
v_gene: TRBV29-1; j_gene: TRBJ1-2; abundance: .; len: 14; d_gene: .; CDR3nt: TGCAGCGTTGCACTAACGACGGATAACTATGGCTACACCTTC; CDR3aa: CSVALTTDNYGYTF
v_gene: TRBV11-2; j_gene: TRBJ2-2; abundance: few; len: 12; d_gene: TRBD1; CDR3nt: TGTGCCAGCGGACAGGGCCCCGGGGAGCTGTTTTTT; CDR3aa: CASGQGPGELFF
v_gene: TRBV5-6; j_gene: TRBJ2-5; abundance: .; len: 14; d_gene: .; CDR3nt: TGTGCCAGCAAGTTCGGAGAGGGCGTCCTGACCCATTACTTC; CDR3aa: CASKFGEGVLTHYF
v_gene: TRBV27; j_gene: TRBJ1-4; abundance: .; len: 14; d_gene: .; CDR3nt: TGTGCCAGCAGTTTCAAACCAACTAATGAAAAACTGTTTTTT; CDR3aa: CASSFKPTNEKLFF
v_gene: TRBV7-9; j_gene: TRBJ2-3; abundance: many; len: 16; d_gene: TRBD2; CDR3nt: TGTGCCAGCAGCACCGCTAGCGGGGGGTCCACAGATACGCAGTATTTT; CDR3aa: CASSTASGGSTDTQYF
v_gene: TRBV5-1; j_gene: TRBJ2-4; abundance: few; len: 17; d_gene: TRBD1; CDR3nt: TGCGCCAGCAGCAACACAGGGGGCGAGTTAACCAAAAACATTCAGTACTTC; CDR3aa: CASSNTGGELTKNIQYF
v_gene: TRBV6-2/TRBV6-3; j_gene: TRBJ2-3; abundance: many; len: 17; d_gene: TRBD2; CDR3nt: TGTGCCAGCAGTTACTCGCCAGCGGGAGGACGCACAGATACGCAGTATTTT; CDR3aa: CASSYSPAGGRTDTQYF
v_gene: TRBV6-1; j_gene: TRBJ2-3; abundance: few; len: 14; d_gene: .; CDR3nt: TGTGCCAGCAGATACCGGGACTTGACAGATACGCAGTATTTT; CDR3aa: CASRYRDLTDTQYF
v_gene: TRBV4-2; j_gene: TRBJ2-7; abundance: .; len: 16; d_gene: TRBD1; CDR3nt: TGTGCCAGCAGCCAAGCGAAGGGACAGGGGGCCTACGAGCAGTACTTC; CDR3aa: CASSQAKGQGAYEQYF
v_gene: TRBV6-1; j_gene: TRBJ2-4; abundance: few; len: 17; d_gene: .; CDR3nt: TGTGCCAGCAGTGAAGCGGTCCCCGGACTACACAAAAACATTCAGTACTTC; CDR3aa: CASSEAVPGLHKNIQYF
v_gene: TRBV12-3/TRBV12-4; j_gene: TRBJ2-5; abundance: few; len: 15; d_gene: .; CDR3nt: TGTGCCAGCAATCCCCCGGGAGTCGGGAAAGAGACCCAGTACTTC; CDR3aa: CASNPPGVGKETQYF
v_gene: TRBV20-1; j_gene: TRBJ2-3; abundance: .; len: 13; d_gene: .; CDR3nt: TGCAGTGCTAGAATAGGGTGGCGGGGTACGCAGTATTTT; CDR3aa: CSARIGWRGTQYF
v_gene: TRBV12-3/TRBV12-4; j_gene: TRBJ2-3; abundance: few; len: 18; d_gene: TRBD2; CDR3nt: TGTGCCAGCAGTTACAGGCCCGGAGTGGGGGGGGGCACAGATACGCAGTATTTT; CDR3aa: CASSYRPGVGGGTDTQYF
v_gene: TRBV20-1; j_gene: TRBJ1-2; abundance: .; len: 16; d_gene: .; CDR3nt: TGCAGTGCTAGAGCTGGTAGCGATTTCCTGGACTATGGCTACACCTTC; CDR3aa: CSARAGSDFLDYGYTF
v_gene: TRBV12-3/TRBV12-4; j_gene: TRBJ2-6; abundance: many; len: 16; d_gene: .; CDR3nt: TGTGCCAGCACCCCGGGACTGCCCTCTGGGGCCAACGTCCTGACTTTC; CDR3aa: CASTPGLPSGANVLTF